These T cell receptor beta chains were read from a single sample in a study of shared T cell receptors in the human thymus. TCRdb's table, derived via immunoSEQ multiplex PCR, lists solely in-frame clones and lacks some. Of 500,000 to 750,000 clones listed, roughly 90% are singletons. The data were also submitted as part of a second study, on human thymus T cells.

Sample: thymocytes. All receptors come from a boy under two years old with a congenital heart defect. The CDR3 runs from the conserved cysteine through the conserved F or W. The order of the fields is CDR3 length, clone size, J gene, D gene, V gene, CDR3 protein, CDR3 DNA. D genes are given only for firm matches. Size is omitted from some rows. Given values are once, few, many or a class for expanded clones.

17 | . | TRBJ2-2 | TRBD2 | TRBV5-1 | CASSARRASGPTGELFF | TGCGCCAGCAGCGCTCGCAGGGCTAGCGGGCCCACCGGGGAGCTGTTTTTT
16 | . | TRBJ2-3 | . | TRBV7-3 | CASSLKRPKRPDTQYF | TGTGCCAGCAGCTTAAAGCGGCCCAAGAGGCCGGATACGCAGTATTTT
16 | few | TRBJ1-1 | . | TRBV19 | CASSIGVKPHPTEAFF | TGTGCCAGTAGTATCGGAGTCAAACCGCACCCCACTGAAGCTTTCTTT
19 | . | TRBJ2-2 | TRBD2 | TRBV4-3 | CASSQIPPLTSGDTGELFF | TGCGCCAGCAGCCAAATACCTCCGCTGACTAGCGGGGACACCGGGGAGCTGTTTTTT
15 | . | TRBJ1-1 | TRBD1 | TRBV5-6 | CASRGQGARNTEAFF | TGTGCCAGCAGAGGCCAGGGGGCGAGGAACACTGAAGCTTTCTTT
14 | once | TRBJ1-1 | . | TRBV2 | CASSEFEGNTEAFF | TGTGCCAGCAGTGAATTTGAGGGGAACACTGAAGCTTTCTTT
18 | . | TRBJ1-6 | TRBD1 | TRBV4-3 | CASSQGRDRGSYNSPLHF | TGCGCCAGCAGCCAAGGCCGGGACAGGGGCTCCTATAATTCACCCCTCCACTTT
14 | . | TRBJ2-5 | . | TRBV29-1 | CSVEEVAEQETQYF | TGCAGCGTTGAAGAGGTCGCGGAACAAGAGACCCAGTACTTC
15 | once | TRBJ1-4 | TRBD1 | TRBV15 | CATSRRDRRYEKLFF | TGTGCCACCAGCAGACGGGACAGACGGTATGAAAAACTGTTTTTT
16 | . | TRBJ1-2 | . | TRBV4-2 | CASSQGRGTRPYGYTF | TGTGCCAGCAGCCAAGGGAGGGGCACCCGTCCCTATGGCTACACCTTC
16 | . | TRBJ1-3 | TRBD1 | TRBV27 | CASSPLGTGVRNTIYF | TGTGCCAGCAGTCCCCTCGGGACAGGGGTGCGAAACACCATATATTTT
16 | . | TRBJ1-4 | . | TRBV5-1 | CASSPSFSVTNEKLFF | TGCGCCAGCAGCCCCTCTTTTTCAGTAACTAATGAAAAACTGTTTTTT
16 | . | TRBJ1-3 | . | TRBV6-4 | CASSPLRARGGNTIYF | TGTGCCAGCAGTCCCCTCCGGGCTAGGGGTGGAAACACCATATATTTT
15 | few | TRBJ2-3 | . | TRBV5-1 | CASSLGGTSTDTQYF | TGCGCCAGCAGCTTGGGGGGGACTAGCACAGATACGCAGTATTTT
13 | . | TRBJ2-1 | . | TRBV29-1 | CSVNNRRDNEQFF | TGCAGCGTAAACAACAGGAGAGACAATGAGCAGTTCTTC
15 | . | TRBJ1-4 | TRBD1 | TRBV4-1 | CASSSGQGVNEKLFF | TGCGCCAGCAGCTCCGGACAGGGGGTTAATGAAAAACTGTTTTTT
16 | . | TRBJ2-7 | TRBD2 | TRBV6-1 | CASSERGGLGPYEQYF | TGTGCCAGCAGTGAAAGGGGGGGACTAGGCCCGTACGAGCAGTACTTC
13 | . | TRBJ2-1 | TRBD1 | TRBV6-1 | CASRDRAANEQFF | TGTGCCAGCAGAGACAGGGCTGCAAATGAGCAGTTCTTC
14 | once | TRBJ2-3 | TRBD1 | TRBV29-1 | CSVERGREGDTQYF | TGCAGCGTTGAGAGGGGGCGCGAGGGCGATACGCAGTATTTT
14 | . | TRBJ1-1 | . | TRBV7-8 | CASSSGTPNTEAFF | TGTGCCAGCAGCTCAGGGACACCCAACACTGAAGCTTTCTTT
14 | . | TRBJ2-7 | TRBD1 | TRBV29-1 | CSVHGDRGNYEQYF | TGCAGCGTCCACGGGGACAGGGGGAACTACGAGCAGTACTTC
14 | once | TRBJ2-3 | . | TRBV5-6 | CASSLGEITDTQYF | TGTGCCAGCAGCCTGGGGGAGATCACAGATACGCAGTATTTT
13 | . | TRBJ2-7 | . | TRBV7-9 | CASSQQGGYEQYF | TGTGCCAGCAGCCAGCAGGGCGGCTACGAGCAGTACTTC
16 | few | TRBJ2-7 | TRBD2 | TRBV25-1 | CASSEGLSGGTYEQYF | TGTGCCAGCAGTGAAGGCCTGAGCGGGGGGACCTACGAGCAGTACTTC
15 | . | TRBJ2-3 | . | TRBV9 | CASSRREEETDTQYF | TGTGCCAGCAGCCGCAGGGAGGAAGAAACAGATACGCAGTATTTT
16 | once | TRBJ2-3 | TRBD2 | TRBV6-6 | CASSYSRTSYADTQYF | TGTGCCAGCAGTTACTCCCGGACTAGCTACGCAGATACGCAGTATTTT
20 | . | TRBJ1-2 | TRBD1 | TRBV5-4 | CASSLPNSGTGPGVYYGYTF | TGTGCCAGCAGCTTGCCCAATTCCGGGACAGGGCCCGGGGTTTACTATGGCTACACCTTC
16 | . | TRBJ2-1 | TRBD2 | TRBV14 | CASSQAWTSGGNEQFF | TGTGCCAGCAGCCAAGCGTGGACTAGCGGGGGGAATGAGCAGTTCTTC